The 12 T cell receptor beta chains given below trace back to one sample, sequenced in a study of T cell responses to AZD1222 COVID-19 vaccine. The table came from immunoSEQ multiplex PCR; TCRdb's copy has only in-frame clones and leaves some out. The data show some 100,000 clones, with approximately 87% seen just once and roughly 12% held by the top ten. The specimen was peripheral blood, collected on day 0 of AZD1222 vaccination. The source of these receptors is an adult in good health.

The rearrangement links TRBV19 to TRBJ1-1; D uncertain. This CDR3 is 15 amino acids long. Germline lookup yields CDR1 LNHDA and CDR2 SQIVND (reference sequence). With 4 bases removed from V and 1 base from J, the gap between germline ends came to 13 bases. The CDR3 DNA follows: TGTGCCAGTAGTACCAGAGGACGGCCGAACACTGAAGCTTTCTTT. Translating gives CASSTRGRPNTEAFF.

The chain has TRBV10-3 and TRBJ2-1; 7 nucleotides align to TRBD1. CDR1 is ENHRY and CDR2 is SYGVKD in the germline V gene. Losses at the gene ends were 0 bases for V and 4 bases for J; bases not matched to a gene: 3. The CDR3 sequence is 15 residues long. The CDR3 DNA reads TGTGCCATCAGTGAGTCTAGACAGGGTTACAATGAGCAGTTCTTC. It is translated as CAISESRQGYNEQFF.

The count of this clone is one. The chain recombines TRBV3-1 (or the pseudogene TRBV3-2) with TRBJ2-1; 13 positions agree with TRBD2. This CDR3 has 15 amino acids. CDR1 LGHDT and CDR2 YNNKEL come from the germline V gene (reference sequence). The trim removed 4 bases at V and 4 bases at J, leaving 1 base unmatched. CDR3 sequence reads: CASSPLAGGYNEQFF. CDR3 coding DNA: TGTGCCAGCAGCCCACTAGCGGGAGGGTACAATGAGCAGTTCTTC.

The gene calls are TRBV5-5 and TRBJ2-7; weak D call: TRBD1 (6 bases). With 0 bases removed from V and 4 bases from J, the gap between germline ends came to 8 bases. The CDR3 has 13 amino acids. CDR1 and CDR2 from the germline V gene are SGHKS and YYEKEE (reference sequence). DNA for the CDR3: TGTGCCAGCAGCTTGGCACAGGGATACGAGCAGTACTTC. This encodes CASSLAQGYEQYF.

V gene TRBV11-2 combines with J gene TRBJ2-5; tentatively, D is TRBD2 (6 bases). The CDR3 length is 15 residues. Germline-derived CDR1 and CDR2 are SGHAT and FQNNGV. The V end was cut by 0 bases, the J end by 4 bases, with 12 bases between. CDR3 region: CASSLDRGIRETQYF. CDR3 DNA sequence: TGTGCCAGCAGCTTAGATCGGGGGATTCGAGAGACCCAGTACTTC.

The chain is built from TRBV4-1 and TRBJ2-3; 10 nucleotides line up with TRBD2. Germline values: CDR1 MGHRA, CDR2 YSYEKL. CDR3 length: 15 amino acids. The V gene end was trimmed by 1 base and the J gene end by 4 bases; junction bases not matched to a gene: 2. CDR3 in amino acids: CASSQAAGGPDTQYF. The CDR3, as DNA: TGCGCCAGCAGCCAAGCAGCGGGAGGGCCAGATACGCAGTATTTT.

The V and J genes are TRBV19 and TRBJ2-3, with 8 bases matching TRBD1. V was pared by 5 bases and J by 2 bases, with 12 bases of the junction left unmatched. The length of the CDR3 is 17 residues. CDR1 LNHDA and CDR2 SQIVND come from the germline V gene (reference sequence). The CDR3 here is CASSPSRDRWDTDTQYF. The CDR3 region has the DNA TGTGCCAGTAGTCCTTCACGGGACAGGTGGGACACAGATACGCAGTATTTT. Variable domain in full (rest from reference TRBV19 and TRBJ2-3): DGGITQSPKYLFRKEGQNVTLSCEQNLNHDAMYWYRQDPGQGLRLIYYSQIVNDFQKGDIAEGYSVSREKKESFPLTVTSAQKNPTAFYLCASSPSRDRWDTDTQYFGPGTRLTVL.

The chain's CDR3 is CASSLDYGYTF. CDR3 DNA sequence: TGTGCCAGCAGTTTGGACTATGGCTACACCTTC. This chain joins TRBV12-3 or TRBV12-4 and TRBJ1-2, with D unclear. This CDR3 spans 11 amino acids. The V gene lost 3 bases and the J gene lost 3 bases, with 2 bases spanning the gap.

The J gene is TRBJ2-1, the V gene TRBV24-1; D ambiguous. Deletions cut 6 bases from V and 4 bases from J, with 12 bases between. The CDR3 spans 14 residues. Germline V gene sequence: CDR1 KGHDR, CDR2 SFDVKD. The CDR3 region is CATSLRSGYNEQFF. CDR3 nucleotides: TGTGCCACCAGTTTACGATCGGGTTACAATGAGCAGTTCTTC.

This clone was seen once. The chain has TRBV11-2 and TRBJ2-6; no clear D gene. This CDR3 contains 11 residues. In germline, CDR1 is SGHAT, CDR2 FQNNGV. The V end lost 7 bases, the J end lost 2 bases, and 0 bases lay between the germline ends. In DNA, the CDR3 is TGTGCCAGCACTGGGGCCAACGTCCTGACTTTC. Translated, it gives CASTGANVLTF.

Here the CDR3 reads CASRLGPGLAGANEQFF. The CDR3 nucleotides read TGTGCCAGCAGATTGGGCCCTGGACTAGCGGGAGCCAATGAGCAGTTCTTC. The chain has TRBV28 and TRBJ2-1, with 13 bases aligning to TRBD2. V lost 6 bases, J lost 6 bases, and 11 bases stayed unmatched. The CDR3 spans 17 residues. CDR1 and CDR2 from the germline V gene are MDHEN and SYDVKM. The full variable domain, rest sourced from reference TRBV28 and TRBJ2-1, is DVKVTQSSRYLVKRTGEKVFLECVQDMDHENMFWYRQDPGLGLRLIYFSYDVKMKEKGDIPEGYSVSREKKERFSLILESASTNQTSMYLCASRLGPGLAGANEQFFGPGTRLTVL.

The rearrangement joins TRBV5-4 to TRBJ2-7, with a tentative D call TRBD1 (5 bases). V lost 3 bases to trimming and J lost 3 bases, with 16 bases between them. Germline V gene sequence: CDR1 SGHNT, CDR2 YYREEE (reference sequence). The CDR3 is made up of 15 amino acids. The CDR3, as DNA: TGTGCCAGCAGCTCGAGGACAAAATCCGTCTACGAGCAGTACTTC. It is translated as CASSSRTKSVYEQYF.